The 6 T cell receptor beta chains listed next were all sequenced from one sample in a study of blood T cells in healthy people across ages. Using a J-beta primer mix together with a sample-barcoded 5' primer, a second PCR was run for about 7 to 12 cycles. TCRdb analysed the 5' RACE reads with MiXCR anew, one entry per CDR3 protein. This sample has hundreds of thousands of distinct CDR3 sequences, with roughly 20% found just once. Sequencing input: blood. The receptors originated from a man between 65 and 85 years old in good health.

V usage is TRBV13 and J usage is TRBJ2-7; D might be TRBD1 (5 bases). CDR3 size: 12 residues. V was pared by 5 bases and J by 6 bases, with 11 bases between. Germline CDR1 is PRHDT and CDR2 is FYEKMQ (reference sequence). The CDR3 protein is CASSIRVAEQYF. As DNA, the CDR3 is TGTGCCAGCAGCATCAGGGTGGCCGAGCAGTACTTC.

This clonotype was detected only a few times. The chain combines TRBV12-3 or TRBV12-4 with TRBJ2-3; D not certain. The CDR3 consists of 13 residues. Trimming took off 7 bases at V and 0 bases at J, with 8 bases between the two ends. The CDR3 loop reads CASTHGSTDTQYF. The CDR3 region has the DNA TGTGCCAGCACCCATGGGAGCACAGATACGCAGTATTTT.

The gene calls are TRBV20-1 and TRBJ1-4; tentatively, D is TRBD1 (5 bases). Trimming removed 6 bases from V and 4 bases from J, with 12 bases in between. From germline, CDR1 is DFQATT and CDR2 SNEGSKA (reference sequence). The CDR3 sequence is 13 residues long. In nucleotides, the CDR3 is TGCAGTGCCTCCGACAGTGTTAATGAAAAACTGTTTTTT. It is translated as CSASDSVNEKLFF.

This clonotype was seen many times. The chain combines TRBV7-9 with TRBJ2-7, with TRBD2 as a possible D gene (6 bases). The CDR3 extends over 11 amino acids. Germline V gene sequence: CDR1 SEHNR, CDR2 FQNEAQ (reference sequence). Deletions cut 5 bases from V and 7 bases from J, with 9 bases between. The CDR3 DNA follows: TGTGCCAGCAGCCACGGAGGGGAGCAGTACTTC. The encoded protein is CASSHGGEQYF.

A few counts support this clonotype. This chain links TRBV2 with TRBJ2-7, with D perhaps matching TRBD2 (5 bases). V dropped 0 bases and J dropped 0 bases, with 6 bases sitting between them. The CDR3 totals 14 residues. CDR1 and CDR2 from the germline V gene are SNHLY and FYNNEI. CDR3 sequence reads: CASSEADYSYEQYF. The CDR3 DNA reads as TGTGCCAGCAGTGAAGCAGACTACTCCTACGAGCAGTACTTC.

The V call is TRBV7-3, the J call TRBJ2-2; 7 positions agree with TRBD2. In germline, CDR1 is SGHTA, CDR2 FQGTGA. CDR3 size: 16 residues. V shed 2 bases, J shed 3 bases, and the junction held 6 bases outside the gene matches. CDR3 sequence: CASSLASGPYTGELFF. The CDR3 DNA reads as TGTGCCAGCAGCTTAGCTAGCGGCCCGTACACCGGGGAGCTGTTTTTT.